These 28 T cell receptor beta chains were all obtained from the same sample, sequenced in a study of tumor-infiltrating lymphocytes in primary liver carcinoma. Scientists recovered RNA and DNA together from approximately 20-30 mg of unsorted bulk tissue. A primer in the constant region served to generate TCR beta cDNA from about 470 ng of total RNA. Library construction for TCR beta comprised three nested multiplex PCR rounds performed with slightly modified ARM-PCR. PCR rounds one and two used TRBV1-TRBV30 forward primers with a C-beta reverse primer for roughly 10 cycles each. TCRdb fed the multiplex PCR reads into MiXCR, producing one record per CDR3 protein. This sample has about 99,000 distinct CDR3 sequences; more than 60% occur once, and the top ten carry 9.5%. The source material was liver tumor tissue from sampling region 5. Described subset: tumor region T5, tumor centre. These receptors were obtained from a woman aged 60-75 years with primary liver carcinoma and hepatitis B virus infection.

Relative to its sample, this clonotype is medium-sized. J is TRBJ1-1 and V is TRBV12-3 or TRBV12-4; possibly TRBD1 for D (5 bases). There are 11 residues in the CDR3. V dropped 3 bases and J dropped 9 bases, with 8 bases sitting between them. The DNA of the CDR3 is TGTGCCAGCAGTTTTCGGGGGAAAGCTTTCTTT. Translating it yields CASSFRGKAFF.

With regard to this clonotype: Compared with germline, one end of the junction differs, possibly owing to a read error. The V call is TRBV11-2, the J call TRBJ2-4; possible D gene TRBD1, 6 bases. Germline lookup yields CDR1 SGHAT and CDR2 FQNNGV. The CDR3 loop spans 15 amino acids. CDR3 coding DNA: TGTGCCATCAGCTTAGATGGTTGGGGGCGCGACATTCAGCACTTT. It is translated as CAISLDGWGRDIQHF. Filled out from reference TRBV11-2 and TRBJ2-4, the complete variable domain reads EAGVAQSPRYKIIEKRQSVAFWCNPISGHATLYWYQQILGQGPKLLIQFQNNGVVDDSQLPKDRFSAERLKGVDSTLKIQPAKLEDSAVYLCAISLDGWGRDIQHFGAGTRLSVL.

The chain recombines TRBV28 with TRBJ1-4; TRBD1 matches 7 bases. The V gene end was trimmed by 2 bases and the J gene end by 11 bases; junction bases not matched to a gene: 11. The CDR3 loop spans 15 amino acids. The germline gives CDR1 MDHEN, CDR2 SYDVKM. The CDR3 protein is CASSLTSTGAEKLFF. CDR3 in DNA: TGTGCCAGCAGTTTAACCTCCACAGGGGCGGAGAAACTGTTTTTT.

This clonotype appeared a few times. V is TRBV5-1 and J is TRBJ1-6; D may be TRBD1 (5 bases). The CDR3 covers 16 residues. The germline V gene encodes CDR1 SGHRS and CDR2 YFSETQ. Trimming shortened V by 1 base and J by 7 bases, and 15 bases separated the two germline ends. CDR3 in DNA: TGCGCCAGCAGCTTGCGCGGGACTGAGTTGAATTCACCCCTCCACTTT. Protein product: CASSLRGTELNSPLHF.

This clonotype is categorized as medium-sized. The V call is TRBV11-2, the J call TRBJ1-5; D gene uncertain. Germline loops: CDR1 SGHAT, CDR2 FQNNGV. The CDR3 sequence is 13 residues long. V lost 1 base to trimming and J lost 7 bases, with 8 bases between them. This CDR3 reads CASSLGTDQPQHF. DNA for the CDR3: TGTGCCAGCAGCTTAGGGACCGACCAGCCCCAGCATTTT.

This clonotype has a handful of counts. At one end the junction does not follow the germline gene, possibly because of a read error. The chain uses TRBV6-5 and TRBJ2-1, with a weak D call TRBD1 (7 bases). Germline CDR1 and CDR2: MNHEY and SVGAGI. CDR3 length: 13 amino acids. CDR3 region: CAGSYSMGGQLLF. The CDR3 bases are TGTGCCGGTAGTTACTCGATGGGGGGACAGCTGCTCTTC.

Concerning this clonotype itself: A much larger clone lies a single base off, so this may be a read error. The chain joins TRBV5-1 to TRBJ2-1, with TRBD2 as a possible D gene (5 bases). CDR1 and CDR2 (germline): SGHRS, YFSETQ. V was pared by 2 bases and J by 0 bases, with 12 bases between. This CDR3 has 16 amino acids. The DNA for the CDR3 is TGCGCCAGCAGCTTCACAGCGGATAGCTCCTACAATGAGCAGTTCTTC. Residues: CASSFTADSSYNEQFF.

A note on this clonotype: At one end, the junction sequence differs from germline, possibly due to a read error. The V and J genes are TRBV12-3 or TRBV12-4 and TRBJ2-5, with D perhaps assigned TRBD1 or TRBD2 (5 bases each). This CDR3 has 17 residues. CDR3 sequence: CASNLMGRGLRNETQYF. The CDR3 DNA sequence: TGTGCCAGCAATTTAATGGGACGAGGGTTACGAAATGAGACCCAGTACTTC.

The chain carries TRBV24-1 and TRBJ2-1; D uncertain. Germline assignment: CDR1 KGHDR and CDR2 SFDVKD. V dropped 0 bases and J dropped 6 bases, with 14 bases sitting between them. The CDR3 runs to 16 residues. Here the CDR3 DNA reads TGTGCCACCAGTGATTTGAAGCAGGTGTCAGGCAATGAGCAGTTCTTC. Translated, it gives CATSDLKQVSGNEQFF.

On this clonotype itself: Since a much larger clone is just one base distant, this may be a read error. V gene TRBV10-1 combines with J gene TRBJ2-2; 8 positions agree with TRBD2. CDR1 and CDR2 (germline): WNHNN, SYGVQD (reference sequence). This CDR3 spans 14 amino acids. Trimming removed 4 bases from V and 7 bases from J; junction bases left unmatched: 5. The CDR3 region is CASSVAGGIGELFF. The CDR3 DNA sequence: TGCGCCAGCAGTGTTGCGGGAGGCATCGGGGAGCTGTTTTTT.

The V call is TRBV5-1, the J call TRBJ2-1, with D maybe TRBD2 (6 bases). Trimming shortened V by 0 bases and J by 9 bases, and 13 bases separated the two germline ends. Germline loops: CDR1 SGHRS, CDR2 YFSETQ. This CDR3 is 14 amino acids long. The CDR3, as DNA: TGCGCCAGCAGCTTGGATCGGGGGTGGCGTGAGCAGTTCTTC. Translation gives CASSLDRGWREQFF.

CDR3 sequence reads: CARGLITGTSNSNEQFF. As DNA, the CDR3 is TGTGCCAGAGGACTCATAACCGGGACTAGCAATTCGAATGAGCAGTTCTTC. The rearrangement joins TRBV28 to TRBJ2-1; 9 bases map to TRBD2. V was pared by 9 bases and J by 7 bases, with 19 bases of the junction left unmatched. CDR1 and CDR2 (germline): MDHEN, SYDVKM. This CDR3 has 17 amino acids. The variable domain in full, completed from reference TRBV28 and TRBJ2-1, reads DVKVTQSSRYLVKRTGEKVFLECVQDMDHENMFWYRQDPGLGLRLIYFSYDVKMKEKGDIPEGYSVSREKKERFSLILESASTNQTSMYLCARGLITGTSNSNEQFFGPGTRLTVL.

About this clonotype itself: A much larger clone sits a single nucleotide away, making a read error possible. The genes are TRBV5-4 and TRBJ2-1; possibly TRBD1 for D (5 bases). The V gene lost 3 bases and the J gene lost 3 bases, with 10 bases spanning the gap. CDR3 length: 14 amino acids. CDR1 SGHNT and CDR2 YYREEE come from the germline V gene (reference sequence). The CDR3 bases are TGTGCCAGCAGCTCGGACATTGTCTACAATGAGCAGTTCTTC. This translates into CASSSDIVYNEQFF.

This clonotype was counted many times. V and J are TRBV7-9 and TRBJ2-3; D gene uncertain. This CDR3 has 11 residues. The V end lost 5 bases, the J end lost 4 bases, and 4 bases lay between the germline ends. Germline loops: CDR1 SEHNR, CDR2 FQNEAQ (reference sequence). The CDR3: CASSLSDTQYF. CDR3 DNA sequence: TGTGCCAGCAGCCTGTCAGATACGCAGTATTTT.

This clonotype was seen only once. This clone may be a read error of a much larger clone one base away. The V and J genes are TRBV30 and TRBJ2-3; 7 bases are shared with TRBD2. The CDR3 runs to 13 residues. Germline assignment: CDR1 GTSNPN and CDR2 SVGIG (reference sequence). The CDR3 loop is CVWKRDVTDTQYF. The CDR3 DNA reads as TGTGTCTGGAAGCGGGATGTCACAGATACGCAGTATTTT.

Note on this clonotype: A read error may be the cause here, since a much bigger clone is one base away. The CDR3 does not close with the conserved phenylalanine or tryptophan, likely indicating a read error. In DNA form, the CDR3 reads TGTGCCAGCAGCAAACAGGGTCTTGGCTACACCATC. It yields the protein CASSKQGLGYTI. The chain combines TRBV7-9 with TRBJ1-2, with D perhaps TRBD1 (6 bases). CDR1 and CDR2 from the germline V gene are SEHNR and FQNEAQ (reference sequence). V was cut by 5 bases and J by 7 bases, with 11 bases left in between. The CDR3 is 12 residues long.

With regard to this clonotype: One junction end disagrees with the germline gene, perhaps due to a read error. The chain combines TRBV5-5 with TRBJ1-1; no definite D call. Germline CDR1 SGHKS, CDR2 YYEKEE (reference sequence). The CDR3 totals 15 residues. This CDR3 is CASRHEDYTSTDAFF. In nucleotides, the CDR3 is TGTGCCAGCAGACACGAGGACTACACGAGTACTGATGCTTTCTTT.

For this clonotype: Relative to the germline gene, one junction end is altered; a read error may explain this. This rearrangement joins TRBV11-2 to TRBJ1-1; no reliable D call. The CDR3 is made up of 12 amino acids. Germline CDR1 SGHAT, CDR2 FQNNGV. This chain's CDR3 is CSSNFRQAEALF. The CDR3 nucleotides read TGTTCCAGCAACTTCCGACAAGCTGAAGCTCTCTTT.

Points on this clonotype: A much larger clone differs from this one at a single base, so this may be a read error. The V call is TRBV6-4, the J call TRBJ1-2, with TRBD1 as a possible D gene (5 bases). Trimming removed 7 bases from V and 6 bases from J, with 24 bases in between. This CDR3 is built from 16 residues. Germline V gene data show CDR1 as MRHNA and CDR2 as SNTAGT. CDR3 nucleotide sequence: TGTGCCAGCACTCCTGACCAGGGTGAGGATATACATGGCTACACCTTC. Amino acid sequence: CASTPDQGEDIHGYTF.

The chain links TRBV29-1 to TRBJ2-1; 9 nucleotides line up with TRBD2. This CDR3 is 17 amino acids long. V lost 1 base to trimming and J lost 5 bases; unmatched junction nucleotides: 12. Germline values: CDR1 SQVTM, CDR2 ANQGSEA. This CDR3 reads CSVEGTSVVFRHNEQFF. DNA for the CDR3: TGCAGCGTTGAAGGGACTAGCGTGGTTTTCCGTCACAATGAGCAGTTCTTC.

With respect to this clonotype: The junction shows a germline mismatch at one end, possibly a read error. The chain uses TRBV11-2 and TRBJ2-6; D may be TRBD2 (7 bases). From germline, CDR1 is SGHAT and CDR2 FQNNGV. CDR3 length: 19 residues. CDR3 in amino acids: CASSPWLRGLSSGANILTF. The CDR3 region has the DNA TGTGCCAGCAGCCCATGGCTGCGGGGGCTTAGCTCTGGGGCCAACATCCTGACTTTC. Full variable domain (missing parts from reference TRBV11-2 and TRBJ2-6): EAGVAQSPRYKIIEKRQSVAFWCNPISGHATLYWYQQILGQGPKLLIQFQNNGVVDDSQLPKDRFSAERLKGVDSTLKIQPAKLEDSAVYLCASSPWLRGLSSGANILTFGAGSRLTVL.

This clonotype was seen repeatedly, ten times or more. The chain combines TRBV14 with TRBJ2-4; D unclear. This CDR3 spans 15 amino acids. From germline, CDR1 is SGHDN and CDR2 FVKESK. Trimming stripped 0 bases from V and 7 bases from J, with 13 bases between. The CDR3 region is CASSQDLGPGNIQYF. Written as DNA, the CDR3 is TGTGCCAGCAGCCAAGATTTGGGCCCGGGCAACATTCAGTACTTC.

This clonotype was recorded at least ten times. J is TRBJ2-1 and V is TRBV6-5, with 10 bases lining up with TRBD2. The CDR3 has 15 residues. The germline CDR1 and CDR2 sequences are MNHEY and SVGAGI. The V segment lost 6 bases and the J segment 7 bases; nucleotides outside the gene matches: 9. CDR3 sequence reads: CASRLLAGERNEQFF. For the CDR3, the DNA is TGTGCCAGCAGGCTTCTAGCGGGAGAACGGAATGAGCAGTTCTTC.

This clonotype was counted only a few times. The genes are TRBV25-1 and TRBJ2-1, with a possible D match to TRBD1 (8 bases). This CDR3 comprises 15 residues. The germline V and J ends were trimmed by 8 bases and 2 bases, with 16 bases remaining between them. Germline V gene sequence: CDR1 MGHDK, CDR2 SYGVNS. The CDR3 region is CASGQGGRTYNEQFF. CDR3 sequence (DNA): TGTGCCAGCGGACAGGGAGGGAGGACCTACAATGAGCAGTTCTTC.

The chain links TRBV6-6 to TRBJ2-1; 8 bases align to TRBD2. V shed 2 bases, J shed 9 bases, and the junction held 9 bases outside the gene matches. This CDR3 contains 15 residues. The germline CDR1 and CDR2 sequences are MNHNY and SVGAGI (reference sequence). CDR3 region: CASSYRTSGSSEQFF. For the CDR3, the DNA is TGTGCCAGCAGTTACAGGACCAGCGGGAGCAGTGAGCAGTTCTTC.

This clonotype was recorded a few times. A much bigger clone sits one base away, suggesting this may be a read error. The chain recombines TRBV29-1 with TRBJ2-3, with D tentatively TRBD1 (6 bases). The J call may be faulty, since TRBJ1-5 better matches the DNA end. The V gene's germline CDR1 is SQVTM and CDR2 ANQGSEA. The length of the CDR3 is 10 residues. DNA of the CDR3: TGCAGCGCATGGACAGATACGCAGCATTTT. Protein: CSAWTDTQHF.

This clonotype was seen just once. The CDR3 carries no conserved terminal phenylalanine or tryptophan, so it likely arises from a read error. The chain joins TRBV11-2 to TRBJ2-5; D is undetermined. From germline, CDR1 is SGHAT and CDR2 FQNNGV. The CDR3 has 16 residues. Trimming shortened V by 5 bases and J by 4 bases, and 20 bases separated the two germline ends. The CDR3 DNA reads TGTGCCAGCAGCAACTCCCGTGGTAGCTGGAGAGAGACCCAGTACTTA. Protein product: CASSNSRGSWRETQYL.

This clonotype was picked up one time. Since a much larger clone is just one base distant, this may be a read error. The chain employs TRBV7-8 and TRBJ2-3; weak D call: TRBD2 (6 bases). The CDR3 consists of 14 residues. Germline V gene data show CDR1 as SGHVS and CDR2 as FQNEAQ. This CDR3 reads CASSHLGTSDTQFF. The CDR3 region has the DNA TGTGCCAGCTCACACTTGGGGACTTCAGATACGCAGTTTTTT.